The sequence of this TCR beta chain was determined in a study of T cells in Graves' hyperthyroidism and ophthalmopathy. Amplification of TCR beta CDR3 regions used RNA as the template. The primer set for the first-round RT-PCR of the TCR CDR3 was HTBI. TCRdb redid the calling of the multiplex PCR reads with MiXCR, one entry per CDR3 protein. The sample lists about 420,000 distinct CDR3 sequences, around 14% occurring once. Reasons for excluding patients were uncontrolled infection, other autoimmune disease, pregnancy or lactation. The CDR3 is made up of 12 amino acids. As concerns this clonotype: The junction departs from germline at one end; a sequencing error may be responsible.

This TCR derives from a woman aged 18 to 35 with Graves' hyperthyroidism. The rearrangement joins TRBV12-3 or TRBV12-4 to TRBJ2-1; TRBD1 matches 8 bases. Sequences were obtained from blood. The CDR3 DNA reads TGTGCCAGCAGTCTCCGGGACAGGTACCTATACTTC. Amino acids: CASSLRDRYLYF.